This paragraph covers one TCR beta chain sequence. The entry originates in a study of blood T cell repertoires in COVID-19. This table comes from immunoSEQ multiplex PCR, and its TCRdb copy is limited to in-frame clones, with some not included. The sample lists 200,000 to 300,000 clones, about nine tenths occurring once. The V gene lost 4 bases and the J gene lost 8 bases, with 15 bases spanning the gap. CDR1 and CDR2 (germline): SGHRS, YFSETQ. The CDR3 covers 13 residues. The clonotype was recovered from a man in his sixties who had recovered from COVID-19. Specimen: peripheral blood. This chain uses TRBV5-1 with TRBJ1-1; D is uncertain. In DNA form, the CDR3 reads TGCGCCAGCAGCCCCCCTTCTGGGAGGGAAGCTTTCTTT. This codes for CASSPPSGREAFF.